This TCR beta chain was captured in a study of Tregs in tolerant kidney transplant recipients. The nonmyeloablative bone marrow transplants came from related graft donors, with transient mixed chimerism. Unstimulated Tregs (CD4+CD25+CD127-) and CD4+CD25- non-Tregs were sorted from PBMCs. V trimming: 0 bases; J trimming: 7 bases; junction bases outside the gene matches: 7. Germline V gene lookup returns CDR1 SGHTA and CDR2 FQGNSA. The CDR3 covers 15 residues. General study findings and limits: Donor-specific Treg expansion exceeded global Treg expansion in tolerant patients, suggesting antigen drive. The small number of patients limits these findings pending further validation. Tregs expanded with activated donor B cells seemed most donor-specific.

TCRdb's copy holds only in-frame clones and misses some; the assay was immunoSEQ multiplex PCR. The sample lists 74,000 or so clones, 90% to 95% occurring once. Of note for this clone: The antigen is unknown.

The rearrangement uses TRBV7-2 and TRBJ2-7, with TRBD1 matching 9 bases. The specimen was CD4+ T cells from blood (PBMCs), collected 24 months after the transplant. The source of this sequence is a human patient who received a combined kidney and bone marrow transplant. T cells may partly derive from the graft donor. The CDR3 reads CASSLAGQGGSEQYF. CDR3 bases: TGTGCCAGCAGCTTAGCGGGACAGGGAGGTTCGGAGCAGTACTTC.